This T cell receptor (beta chain) was documented in a study of T cell responses to AZD1222 COVID-19 vaccine. Notes on the study in general: Only 5 or 6 AZD1222 recipients were seropositive at baseline.

Germline V gives CDR1 KGHDR, CDR2 SFDVKD. With 2 bases clipped from V and 8 bases from J, the junction kept 8 bases outside the gene matches. This CDR3 spans 15 amino acids. The assay was immunoSEQ multiplex PCR, and TCRdb's table has in-frame clones only and misses some. The data show about 100,000 clones, around nine tenths seen once. For this clone: What it recognizes is unknown.

The sequenced sample was peripheral blood, obtained 28 days after the second dose of the MenACWY control vaccine. This sequence joins TRBV24-1 and TRBJ2-1, with TRBD2 matching over 7 bases. The clonotype originates from an adult who received the MenACWY meningococcal vaccine as a control. CDR3 sequence: CATSDSSERGYEQFF. Here the CDR3 DNA reads TGTGCCACCAGTGATTCCAGTGAGCGGGGTTATGAGCAGTTCTTC.